These 2 T cell receptor beta chains were sequenced from one sample in a study of post-analysis software for immune sequencing data. These receptors' targets are unknown. Findings and limits, study-wide: Higher frequency in patients than in controls was seen for about five TRBV segments, with TRBV5-6, TRBV5-1 and TRBV20-1 among them.

Unique molecular identifiers featured in each of the TCR beta cDNA libraries. Each CDR3 protein gets one entry after TCRdb re-called the PCR reads with MiXCR. This sample yields more than 500,000 distinct CDR3 sequences, of which roughly 34% are seen a single time; approximately 6% belongs to the top ten. Sequencing input: blood. The receptors come from a girl aged 2-17 years with multiple sclerosis.

This clonotype was seen a handful of times. The chain recombines TRBV29-1 with TRBJ2-1, with D maybe TRBD1 (5 bases). The germline V gene has CDR1 SQVTM and CDR2 ANQGSEA. V lost 5 bases and J 6 bases, leaving 14 bases between the germline ends. CDR3 length equals 13 residues. CDR3 sequence reads: CSVQGVSANEQFF. Here the CDR3 DNA reads TGCAGCGTTCAAGGGGTATCGGCCAATGAGCAGTTCTTC.

V gene TRBV12-3 or TRBV12-4 combines with J gene TRBJ1-2; the match to TRBD1 covers 7 bases. CDR3 length: 14 residues. J was trimmed by 5 bases and V by 6 bases; bases with no gene match: 9. The CDR3 DNA reads as TGTGCCAGCAGCGGCCCCGGGACAGAGTATGGCTACACCTTC. Translating gives CASSGPGTEYGYTF.